One and the same sample provided the 10 T cell receptor beta chains below, sequenced in a study of blood T cell repertoires in COVID-19. Profiled with immunoSEQ multiplex PCR; TCRdb holds only in-frame clones, not every one. Of about 290,000 clones in the sample, roughly 89% were seen once. Material: PBMCs or T cells enriched from blood (not recorded which). These receptors all stem from a woman in her forties who had recovered from COVID-19.

The rearrangement uses TRBV29-1 and TRBJ1-2, with TRBD1 matching 8 bases. This CDR3 contains 12 residues. J lost 7 bases, V lost 6 bases, and 7 bases had no gene match. Germline-derived CDR1 and CDR2 are SQVTM and ANQGSEA. CDR3 in amino acids: CSVQGDLGGYTF. Here the CDR3 DNA reads TGCAGCGTACAGGGGGACTTAGGTGGCTACACCTTC.

This chain links TRBV27 with TRBJ2-1; TRBD1 might be the D (5 bases). With 0 bases removed from V and 13 bases from J, the gap between germline ends came to 10 bases. This CDR3 is built from 12 residues. CDR1 and CDR2 (germline): MNHEY, SMNVEV (reference sequence). The CDR3 DNA is TGTGCCAGCAGTTTATCAAGGGGCAGACAGTTCTTC. Protein product: CASSLSRGRQFF.

The rearrangement joins TRBV18 to TRBJ2-3; D is undetermined. The V end was cut by 3 bases, the J end by 2 bases, with 27 bases between. Germline-derived CDR1 and CDR2 are KGHSH and LQKENI. This CDR3 region has 20 residues. For the CDR3, the DNA is TGTGCCAGCTCACCCCTTACTTCGAAAACGTATAAACGAAACACAGATACGCAGTATTTT. It encodes CASSPLTSKTYKRNTDTQYF.

The rearrangement joins TRBV5-1 to TRBJ2-1, with TRBD2 identical over 7 bases. The CDR3 length is 16 residues. The germline gives CDR1 SGHRS, CDR2 YFSETQ. V trimming: 3 bases; J trimming: 5 bases; junction bases outside the gene matches: 11. CDR3 coding DNA: TGCGCCAGCAGCTCATCAAAGCGCGGGAGCCACAATGAGCAGTTCTTC. Its protein is CASSSSKRGSHNEQFF. The whole variable domain, remainder taken from reference TRBV5-1 and TRBJ2-1, is KAGVTQTPRYLIKTRGQQVTLSCSPISGHRSVSWYQQTPGQGLQFLFEYFSETQRNKGNFPGRFSGRQFSNSRSEMNVSTLELGDSALYLCASSSSKRGSHNEQFFGPGTRLTVL.

The V gene is TRBV11-3, the J gene TRBJ2-3; tentatively, D is TRBD2 (5 bases). Germline V gives CDR1 SGHNT, CDR2 YENEEA. Trimming shortened V by 5 bases and J by 0 bases, and 15 bases separated the two germline ends. This CDR3 has 16 amino acids. CDR3 residues: CASSPRGSSSTDTQYF. CDR3 DNA: TGTGCCAGCAGCCCCCGGGGTAGTTCTAGCACAGATACGCAGTATTTT.

V and J are TRBV10-3 and TRBJ1-3, with D hard to call. Trimming stripped 10 bases from V and 4 bases from J, with 20 bases between. In germline, CDR1 is ENHRY, CDR2 SYGVKD. The CDR3 sequence is 15 residues long. The CDR3, as DNA: TGTGCCACCAGCCTCGGACCTCCGGGGGGAAACACCATATATTTT. As protein: CATSLGPPGGNTIYF.

The chain links TRBV5-1 to TRBJ2-3, with 10 bases identical to TRBD2. The CDR3 contains 17 residues. V shed 2 bases and J 5 bases; nucleotides not matched to a gene: 11. The germline CDR1 and CDR2 sequences are SGHRS and YFSETQ. CDR3 region: CASSFPAGGQGGDTQYF. The CDR3 nucleotides read TGCGCCAGCAGCTTTCCAGCGGGAGGGCAAGGCGGAGATACGCAGTATTTT.

The sample holds one count of this clone. The chain couples TRBV15 to TRBJ2-1; D is possibly TRBD1 (6 bases). CDR3 length equals 14 residues. Germline V CDR1 and CDR2: LNHNV, YYDKDF (reference sequence). Deletions cut 9 bases from V and 0 bases from J, with 12 bases between. The CDR3 is CATAPDSSYNEQFF. CDR3 coding DNA: TGTGCCACTGCCCCGGACAGCTCCTACAATGAGCAGTTCTTC.

V usage is TRBV2 and J usage is TRBJ2-7; the D gene is possibly TRBD2 (5 bases). CDR1 is SNHLY and CDR2 is FYNNEI in the germline V gene. The V and J ends lost 7 bases and 0 bases respectively, with 13 bases between them. CDR3 length: 14 residues. DNA for the CDR3: TGTGCCAGCAAGGCGGGTCCCAGCTCCTACGAGCAGTACTTC. Its translation: CASKAGPSSYEQYF.

The chain carries TRBV5-4 and TRBJ1-2, with 7 bases aligning to TRBD1. Germline CDR1 reads SGHNT; CDR2 reads YYREEE (reference sequence). This CDR3 region has 15 residues. Losses at the gene ends were 9 bases for V and 2 bases for J; bases not matched to a gene: 13. CDR3 DNA sequence: TGTGCCACAGGGGGATCTACACATATCAACTATGGCTACACCTTC. Encoded protein: CATGGSTHINYGYTF.